The 19 T cell receptor beta chains in this list originate from one sample, sequenced in a study of blood T cell repertoires in COVID-19. Assay: immunoSEQ multiplex PCR; the TCRdb copy retains only in-frame clones and omits some. Of some 180,000 clones in the sample, 85% were seen once. What was sequenced was peripheral blood. The receptors here all came from a woman aged 55-70 years with acute or convalescent COVID-19.

In DNA, the CDR3 is TGTGCCAGTGGGCAAGGCGAAAAACTGTTTTTT. The encoded protein is CASGQGEKLFF. V gene TRBV5-4 combines with J gene TRBJ1-4; unclear D gene. Germline V gene data show CDR1 as SGHNT and CDR2 as YYREEE (reference sequence). The V end was cut by 8 bases, the J end by 8 bases, with 10 bases between. The CDR3 runs to 11 residues.

This clone has a handful of counts. At one end the junction does not follow the germline gene, possibly because of a read error. CDR3 bases: TGCGCCAGCAGTAAGACAGGCCAAGGGACCCAGTACTTC. Its translation: CASSKTGQGTQYF. The genes are TRBV10-1 and TRBJ2-5; maybe TRBD1 (6 bases). Germline V gene data show CDR1 as WNHNN and CDR2 as SYGVQD (reference sequence). CDR3 length: 13 amino acids.

CDR3 loop: CASSFTGTSQETQYF. The DNA of the CDR3 is TGTGCCAGCAGCTTCACCGGGACTAGCCAAGAGACCCAGTACTTC. The chain carries TRBV7-3 and TRBJ2-5, with TRBD2 identical over 8 bases. This CDR3 has 15 residues. CDR1 is SGHTA, CDR2 FQGTGA, per germline. Germline trimming cut 3 bases from V and 1 base from J; bases unmatched to any gene: 4. The entire variable domain, with the rest obtained from reference TRBV7-3 and TRBJ2-5, is as follows: GAGVSQTPSNKVTEKGKYVELRCDPISGHTALYWYRQSLGQGPEFLIYFQGTGAADDSGLPNDRFFAVRPEGSVSTLKIQRTERGDSAVYLCASSFTGTSQETQYFGPGTRLLVL.

J is TRBJ1-2 and V is TRBV3-1 (or the pseudogene TRBV3-2); no firm D call. Germline loops: CDR1 LGHDT, CDR2 YNNKEL (reference sequence). Trimming removed 5 bases from V and 4 bases from J, with 5 bases in between. The CDR3 consists of 11 residues. The CDR3 reads CASSDTYGYTF. The CDR3 DNA sequence: TGTGCCAGCAGCGACACCTATGGCTACACCTTC.

This chain links TRBV28 with TRBJ2-7; TRBD2 matches 12 bases. Germline V CDR1 and CDR2: MDHEN, SYDVKM. The CDR3 contains 18 residues. The V and J ends lost 3 bases and 2 bases, in that order; junction bases with no gene match: 11. The CDR3, as DNA: TGTGCCAGCAGTTTTATAAGGGGCTCTAGCGGGAGGGCCTACGAGCAGTACTTC. It translates to CASSFIRGSSGRAYEQYF.

This chain joins TRBV10-3 and TRBJ2-1, with 11 bases matching TRBD1. The ends lost 9 bases at V and 4 bases at J; junction bases unmatched: 8. This CDR3 is built from 15 residues. CDR1 is ENHRY and CDR2 is SYGVKD in the germline V gene. The CDR3 nucleotides read TGTGCCATTAGGACGGACAGGGGGCCATACAATGAGCAGTTCTTC. Translating it yields CAIRTDRGPYNEQFF.

The chain employs TRBV28 and TRBJ1-1, with a weak D call TRBD1 (5 bases). CDR3 length equals 17 residues. Trimming took off 4 bases at V and 1 base at J, with 19 bases between the two ends. Germline V gene sequence: CDR1 MDHEN, CDR2 SYDVKM. The CDR3 here is CASSSIAGGITNTEAFF. The CDR3, as DNA: TGTGCCAGCAGTTCCATCGCGGGGGGTATAACGAACACTGAAGCTTTCTTT.

V is TRBV30 and J is TRBJ2-1; 11 positions agree with TRBD2. CDR3 length equals 16 residues. V was clipped by 0 bases and J by 2 bases; unmatched bases: 3. Per germline, CDR1 GTSNPN and CDR2 SVGIG (reference sequence). The CDR3 DNA follows: TGTGCCTGGAGTGTACAGGGACTAGCGGCCTACAATGAGCAGTTCTTC. It yields the protein CAWSVQGLAAYNEQFF. Complete variable domain (other parts from reference TRBV30 and TRBJ2-1): SQTIHQWPATLVQPVGSPLSLECTVEGTSNPNLYWYRQAAGRGLQLLFYSVGIGQISSEVPQNLSASRPQDRQFILSSKKLLLSDSGFYLCAWSVQGLAAYNEQFFGPGTRLTVL.

The V and J genes are TRBV5-1 and TRBJ2-1, with 8 bases aligning to TRBD1. The CDR3 is made up of 16 amino acids. Germline V lookup: CDR1 SGHRS, CDR2 YFSETQ. J was trimmed by 4 bases and V by 0 bases; bases with no gene match: 6. CDR3: CASSLAGTGQYNEQFF. The CDR3 coding sequence is TGCGCCAGCAGCTTGGCAGGGACAGGACAATACAATGAGCAGTTCTTC. Full variable domain (missing parts from reference TRBV5-1 and TRBJ2-1): KAGVTQTPRYLIKTRGQQVTLSCSPISGHRSVSWYQQTPGQGLQFLFEYFSETQRNKGNFPGRFSGRQFSNSRSEMNVSTLELGDSALYLCASSLAGTGQYNEQFFGPGTRLTVL.

This rearrangement joins TRBV18 to TRBJ1-5; maybe TRBD1 (5 bases). This CDR3 spans 14 amino acids. The V end lost 2 bases, the J end lost 9 bases, and 14 bases lay between the germline ends. Germline assignment: CDR1 KGHSH and CDR2 LQKENI. The CDR3 DNA sequence: TGTGCCAGCTCACCAGCGTCAGCTGACAGGCCCCAGCATTTT. This gives the protein CASSPASADRPQHF.

This clone came up once. DNA of the CDR3: TGTGCCAGTAGTCCCAGCGGGAGGGTCTACGAGCAGTACTTC. Translating it yields CASSPSGRVYEQYF. The V call is TRBV19, the J call TRBJ2-7, with 10 nucleotides matching TRBD2. The V gene end was trimmed by 5 bases and the J gene end by 3 bases; junction bases not matched to a gene: 4. The CDR3 runs 14 residues. Germline V gene sequence: CDR1 LNHDA, CDR2 SQIVND (reference sequence).

This chain uses TRBV9 with TRBJ2-1; 11 bases are shared with TRBD2. The V gene end was trimmed by 0 bases and the J gene end by 6 bases; junction bases not matched to a gene: 14. CDR3 length: 19 amino acids. Germline V gene data show CDR1 as SGDLS and CDR2 as YYNGEE. The CDR3 DNA reads TGTGCCAGCAGCGTAGCCCTCGAGACAGGTAGCGGGAGGGCCAATGAGCAGTTCTTC. Protein: CASSVALETGSGRANEQFF.

The chain couples TRBV6-5 to TRBJ2-3; D is perhaps TRBD1 (5 bases). Germline lookup yields CDR1 MNHEY and CDR2 SVGAGI. The CDR3 consists of 14 residues. Deletions cut 7 bases from V and 2 bases from J, with 13 bases between. DNA for the CDR3: TGTGCCAGCACCCAAGGGGATGTCACAGATACGCAGTATTTT. Its translation: CASTQGDVTDTQYF.

This clone was detected only once. The chain is built from TRBV27 and TRBJ2-3; D gene unclear. CDR3 length equals 11 residues. Deletions cut 5 bases from V and 5 bases from J, with 5 bases between. Germline V lookup: CDR1 MNHEY, CDR2 SMNVEV (reference sequence). The CDR3 is CASSVKDTQYF. The DNA of the CDR3 is TGTGCCAGCAGTGTTAAAGATACGCAGTATTTT.

This clone has only a few counts. The chain recombines TRBV9 with TRBJ2-1; perhaps TRBD2 as D (5 bases). Trimming stripped 1 base from V and 7 bases from J, with 9 bases between. Germline loops: CDR1 SGDLS, CDR2 YYNGEE. The CDR3 consists of 13 residues. CDR3 residues: CASSVSSGNEQFF. In nucleotides, the CDR3 is TGTGCCAGCAGCGTATCCTCGGGGAATGAGCAGTTCTTC.

DNA of the CDR3: TGTGCCAGCAGCTCTTCCGGGACAGGGGTCGGCTACACCTTC. Translated: CASSSSGTGVGYTF. This sequence joins TRBV11-3 and TRBJ1-2; 10 nucleotides agree with TRBD1. V dropped 4 bases and J dropped 8; count of bases not matched to a gene: 7. Germline lookup yields CDR1 SGHNT and CDR2 YENEEA. The CDR3 loop spans 14 amino acids.

This chain joins TRBV7-9 and TRBJ2-5, with 8 nucleotides matching TRBD2. The CDR3 spans 16 residues. Germline V lookup: CDR1 SEHNR, CDR2 FQNEAQ (reference sequence). After removal of 4 bases from V and 4 bases from J, the junction contained 11 bases not matched to a gene. CDR3 DNA sequence: TGTGCCAGCAGCTCCCCAAGCGGGGGTCAGCTAGAGACCCAGTACTTC. It translates to CASSSPSGGQLETQYF.

The J gene is TRBJ2-7, the V gene TRBV27; TRBD2 matches at 7 bases. The CDR3 has 14 amino acids. V dropped 5 bases and J dropped 6; count of bases not matched to a gene: 10. CDR1 and CDR2 (germline): MNHEY, SMNVEV (reference sequence). DNA of the CDR3: TGTGCCAGCAGTCCCTCCGGGGGGTCGCGCGAGCAGTACGTC. Encoded protein: CASSPSGGSREQYV.

V usage is TRBV9 and J usage is TRBJ2-1, with 9 positions matching TRBD2. The length of the CDR3 is 15 residues. Germline values: CDR1 SGDLS, CDR2 YYNGEE. The V segment lost 4 bases and the J segment 5 bases; nucleotides outside the gene matches: 7. As DNA, the CDR3 is TGTGCCAGCAGCTTTACCGGGACTAGCAACAATGAGCAGTTCTTC. Protein sequence: CASSFTGTSNNEQFF.